A selection of T cell receptor beta chains follows, all from one sample in a study of T cells in Graves' hyperthyroidism and ophthalmopathy. TCRdb reprocessed the multiplex PCR reads with MiXCR, giving one entry per CDR3 protein. The sample carries 750,000 to 900,000 distinct CDR3 sequences, 38% recorded once. The material sequenced was blood. These receptors were obtained from a man aged 18 to 35 with Graves' hyperthyroidism. CDR3s include the opening cysteine and the closing phenylalanine or tryptophan. Fields, in order: V gene, clone size, D gene, J gene, CDR3 DNA, CDR3 protein. D genes are given only for firm matches. Clone size is given for some rows only: seen once, a few or many times, or a class if the clone is expanded.

V: TRBV7-9; size: -; D: TRBD2; J: TRBJ2-5; DNA: TGTGCCAGCAGCCTTGGACCGCGGGGGTCACAAGAGACCCAGTACTTC; CDR3: CASSLGPRGSQETQYF
V: TRBV19; size: -; D: TRBD1; J: TRBJ1-4; DNA: TGTGCCAGTAGGGCATGGACAGGGGCAGTTGCAACTAATGAAAAACTGTTTTTT; CDR3: CASRAWTGAVATNEKLFF
V: TRBV2; size: -; D: -; J: TRBJ1-1; DNA: TGTGCCAGCAGTTTATCTCTGGGAATGAACACTGAAGCTTTCTTT; CDR3: CASSLSLGMNTEAFF
V: TRBV7-8; size: many; D: -; J: TRBJ2-7; DNA: TGTGCCAGCAGCTCGTGGGACGGAGCCTACGAGCAGTACTTC; CDR3: CASSSWDGAYEQYF
V: TRBV2; size: few; D: -; J: TRBJ2-2; DNA: TGTGCCAGCAGGAGGGGGGGATCGGCCCACACACCCGCCGGGGAGCTGTTTTTT; CDR3: CASRRGGSAHTPAGELFF
V: TRBV13; size: few; D: TRBD1; J: TRBJ2-5; DNA: TGTGCCAGCAGCGCGTACAGGGGGTTAAAAGAGACCCAGTACTTC; CDR3: CASSAYRGLKETQYF
V: TRBV6-5; size: -; D: -; J: TRBJ1-4; DNA: TGTGCCAGCAGAAACACAGGTCCAACTAATGAAAAACTGTTTTTT; CDR3: CASRNTGPTNEKLFF
V: TRBV7-2; size: -; D: TRBD1; J: TRBJ2-7; DNA: TGTGCCAGCAGTACCGGGACAGGGAGTTCCTACGAGCAGTACTTC; CDR3: CASSTGTGSSYEQYF
V: TRBV7-9; size: many; D: TRBD1; J: TRBJ1-3; DNA: TGTGCCAGCAGCCCAGGACAGGGTTGGACTGGAAACACCATATATTTT; CDR3: CASSPGQGWTGNTIYF
V: TRBV29-1; size: -; D: TRBD2; J: TRBJ2-6; DNA: TGCAGCGTTCCGGGGGGGTTCTCTGGGGCCAACGTCCTGACTTTC; CDR3: CSVPGGFSGANVLTF
V: TRBV7-9; size: -; D: TRBD2; J: TRBJ2-5; DNA: TGTGCCAGCAGCCGAATCACTAGCGGCAGACAAGAGACCCAGTACTTC; CDR3: CASSRITSGRQETQYF
V: TRBV9; size: -; D: TRBD1; J: TRBJ2-7; DNA: TGTGCCAGCAGCGCCCGGGGACAGGGGGCGCTTGAGCAGTACTTC; CDR3: CASSARGQGALEQYF
V: TRBV20-1; size: few; D: TRBD1; J: TRBJ1-1; DNA: TGCAGTGCTCTAAGAACAGGGGGCACCACTGAAGCTTTCTTT; CDR3: CSALRTGGTTEAFF
V: TRBV20-1; size: few; D: -; J: TRBJ2-7; DNA: TGCAGTGCGGGACCACGGGGCACCTACGAGCAGTACTTC; CDR3: CSAGPRGTYEQYF
V: TRBV6-5; size: few; D: TRBD2; J: TRBJ2-7; DNA: TGTGCCAGCAGTTACCGCGGACTAGCGGCAAGGGACGAGCAGTACTTC; CDR3: CASSYRGLAARDEQYF
V: TRBV5-8; size: -; D: -; J: TRBJ2-2; DNA: TGTGCCAGCAGCTTGGCCGGATCCACCGGGGAGCTGTTTTTT; CDR3: CASSLAGSTGELFF
V: TRBV10-2; size: -; D: -; J: TRBJ2-7; DNA: TGCGCCAGCACTCCGCCCAGCCCCTACGAGCAGTACTTC; CDR3: CASTPPSPYEQYF
V: TRBV7-9; size: few; D: -; J: TRBJ1-3; DNA: TGTGCCAGCAGCTCCATACTATCAGAGGGAAACACCATATATTTT; CDR3: CASSSILSEGNTIYF
V: TRBV9; size: -; D: -; J: TRBJ2-7; DNA: TGTGCCAGCAGCCCCCGGGACACCAATTGGGAGCAGTACTTC; CDR3: CASSPRDTNWEQYF
V: TRBV5-6; size: -; D: TRBD2; J: TRBJ2-5; DNA: TGTGCCAGCAGCTTTTCCTGGACTAGCGGGAAGGAGACCCAGTACTTC; CDR3: CASSFSWTSGKETQYF
V: TRBV25-1; size: once; D: -; J: TRBJ1-1; DNA: TGTGCCAGCAGCGAAGAGGGGGGTTCGGCTTTCTTT; CDR3: CASSEEGGSAFF
V: TRBV7-8; size: few; D: TRBD1; J: TRBJ1-2; DNA: TGTGCCAGCAGCCCCGGACAGGGGGCAATGGGCTACACCTTC; CDR3: CASSPGQGAMGYTF
V: TRBV7-9; size: many; D: TRBD1; J: TRBJ2-7; DNA: TGTGCCAGCAGCTCCTCCCGGGACAGGAGCTCCTACGAGCAGTACTTC; CDR3: CASSSSRDRSSYEQYF
V: TRBV5-1; size: -; D: -; J: TRBJ1-6; DNA: TGCGCCAGCAGCGAACAGGGTAACCCCGATAATTCACCCCTCCACTTT; CDR3: CASSEQGNPDNSPLHF
V: TRBV6-2/TRBV6-3; size: once; D: -; J: TRBJ1-5; DNA: TGCGCCAGCAGCCCTCCGGGGGTTCTCTTTTTT; CDR3: CASSPPGVLFF
V: TRBV30; size: -; D: -; J: TRBJ2-2; DNA: TGTGCCTGGAGTGTCCGGGGGCCCGGGGAGCTGTTTTTT; CDR3: CAWSVRGPGELFF
V: TRBV29-1; size: -; D: -; J: TRBJ2-5; DNA: TGCAGCTTGATTGGGGAGACCCAGTACTTC; CDR3: CSLIGETQYF
V: TRBV19; size: -; D: -; J: TRBJ2-7; DNA: TGTGCCAGCAGTCCACCGACGATCTGGGCGCGGAAGTACTTC; CDR3: CASSPPTIWARKYF
V: TRBV29-1; size: few; D: -; J: TRBJ2-3; DNA: TGCAGCGTTCGTTCAGATACGCAGTATTTT; CDR3: CSVRSDTQYF
V: TRBV20-1; size: few; D: TRBD1; J: TRBJ1-3; DNA: TGCAGTGCCTCGGACAGGGTGACCTCTGGAAACACCATATATTTT; CDR3: CSASDRVTSGNTIYF
V: TRBV20-1; size: many; D: -; J: TRBJ1-5; DNA: TGCAGTGCCGTCCGGGACAGCAATCAGCCCCAGCATTTT; CDR3: CSAVRDSNQPQHF
V: TRBV10-3; size: many; D: TRBD1; J: TRBJ2-2; DNA: TGTGCCATCAGTTCAGGGGGCGCGGAGAACACCGGGGAGCTGTTTTTT; CDR3: CAISSGGAENTGELFF
V: TRBV19; size: many; D: -; J: TRBJ1-5; DNA: TGTGCCAGTAGTAACCCAGACTACAATCAGCCCCAGCATTTT; CDR3: CASSNPDYNQPQHF
V: TRBV7-2; size: few; D: -; J: TRBJ2-5; DNA: TGTGCCAGCAGCTTAAGGGCACTAAGCAGTCTTCAGGGGGAGACCCAGTACTTC; CDR3: CASSLRALSSLQGETQYF
V: TRBV5-6; size: few; D: -; J: TRBJ2-2; DNA: TGTGCCAGCAGCTTGGGAATAGGCACCGGGGAGCTGTTTTTT; CDR3: CASSLGIGTGELFF
V: TRBV5-1; size: -; D: -; J: TRBJ1-5; DNA: TGCGCCAGCAGCTTCGGCGATTCCAGTGGCAATCAGCCCCAGCATTTT; CDR3: CASSFGDSSGNQPQHF
V: TRBV19; size: many; D: -; J: TRBJ1-5; DNA: TGTGCCAGTAACATCGGGGGTAGGGGTCAGCCCCAGCATTTT; CDR3: CASNIGGRGQPQHF
V: TRBV9; size: few; D: -; J: TRBJ1-1; DNA: TGTGCCAGCAGCGTAGCGGCAGAGAAGGGGGGCACTGAAGCTTTCTTT; CDR3: CASSVAAEKGGTEAFF
V: TRBV7-6; size: -; D: -; J: TRBJ2-2; DNA: TGTGCCAGCAGCTCAACACCCCGGGACTTCGGGGAGCTGTTTTTT; CDR3: CASSSTPRDFGELFF
V: TRBV2; size: -; D: TRBD2; J: TRBJ2-5; DNA: TGTGCCAGCAGCCAACGGACTAGCGGAATCCAAGAGACCCAGTACTTC; CDR3: CASSQRTSGIQETQYF
V: TRBV7-9; size: few; D: -; J: TRBJ2-7; DNA: TGTGCCTGGAGTCAGGGCCCCTACGAGCAGTACTTC; CDR3: CAWSQGPYEQYF
V: TRBV25-1; size: -; D: TRBD1; J: TRBJ1-6; DNA: TGTGCCAGCACCGAAGGGACAGCTAATTCAGCCCTCCACTTT; CDR3: CASTEGTANSALHF
V: TRBV29-1; size: -; D: -; J: TRBJ2-3; DNA: TGCAGCGTTGAGGGTCTCCAAGGCCAAGATACGCAGTATTTT; CDR3: CSVEGLQGQDTQYF
V: TRBV5-1; size: few; D: TRBD2; J: TRBJ2-5; DNA: TGCGCCAGCAGTTTTGGACTAGGCAGACTCCAAGAGACCCAGTACTTC; CDR3: CASSFGLGRLQETQYF
V: TRBV29-1; size: -; D: -; J: TRBJ1-2; DNA: TGCAGCGTTGAATGGCCCCAGACGGTGGATGGCTACACCTTC; CDR3: CSVEWPQTVDGYTF
V: TRBV7-2; size: -; D: TRBD2; J: TRBJ2-2; DNA: TGTGCCAGCAGTTTTTCGGTTAGCGGGGGCAGCACCGGGGAGCTGTTTTTT; CDR3: CASSFSVSGGSTGELFF
V: TRBV2; size: -; D: TRBD1; J: TRBJ1-1; DNA: TGTGCCAGCAGTGAACAGGGGGCGGTGGGCTATCGTACTGAAGCTTTCTTT; CDR3: CASSEQGAVGYRTEAFF
V: TRBV7-9; size: few; D: -; J: TRBJ1-3; DNA: TGTGCCAGCAGCTTAGATCCCCCGGTAGACTCTGGAAACACCATATATTTT; CDR3: CASSLDPPVDSGNTIYF
V: TRBV14; size: many; D: TRBD2; J: TRBJ2-7; DNA: TGTGCCAGCAGCCAGCGGGGGACCTACGAGCAGTACTTC; CDR3: CASSQRGTYEQYF
V: TRBV10-3; size: -; D: -; J: TRBJ2-1; DNA: TGTGCCATCAGTGAGTCGGAGGGGGTGGGTGAGCAGTTCTTC; CDR3: CAISESEGVGEQFF
V: TRBV5-1; size: -; D: -; J: TRBJ2-2; DNA: TGCGCCAGCAGCGCCATACAGGGAACCGGGGAGCTGTTTTTT; CDR3: CASSAIQGTGELFF